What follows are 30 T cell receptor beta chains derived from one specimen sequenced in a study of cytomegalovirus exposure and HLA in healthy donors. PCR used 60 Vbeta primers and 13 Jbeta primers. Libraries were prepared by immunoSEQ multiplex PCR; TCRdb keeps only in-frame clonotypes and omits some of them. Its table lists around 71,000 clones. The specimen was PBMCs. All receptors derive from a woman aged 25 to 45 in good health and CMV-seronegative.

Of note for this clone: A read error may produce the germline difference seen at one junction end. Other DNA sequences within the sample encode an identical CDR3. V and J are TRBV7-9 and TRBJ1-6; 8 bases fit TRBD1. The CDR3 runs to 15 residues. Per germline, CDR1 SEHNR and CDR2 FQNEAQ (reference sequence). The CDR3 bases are TGTGCCAGCAGCTCGGGGGACAGGCAAAGATCACCCCTACACTTT. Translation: CASSSGDRQRSPLHF. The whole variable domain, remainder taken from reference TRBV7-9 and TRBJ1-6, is DTGVSQNPRHKITKRGQNVTFRCDPISEHNRLYWYRQTLGQGPEFLTYFQNEAQLEKSRLLSDRFSAERPKGSFSTLEIQRTEQGDSAMYLCASSSGDRQRSPLHFGNGTRLTVT.

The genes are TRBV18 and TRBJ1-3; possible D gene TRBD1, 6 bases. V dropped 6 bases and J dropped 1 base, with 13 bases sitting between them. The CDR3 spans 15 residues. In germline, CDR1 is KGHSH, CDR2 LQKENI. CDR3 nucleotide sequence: TGTGCCAGCTCGCGAACAGGGTTGTCTGGAAACACCATATATTTT. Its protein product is CASSRTGLSGNTIYF.

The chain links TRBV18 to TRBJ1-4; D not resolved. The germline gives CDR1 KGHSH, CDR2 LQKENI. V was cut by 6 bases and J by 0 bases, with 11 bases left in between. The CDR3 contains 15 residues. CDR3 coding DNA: TGTGCCAGCTCCGAGCGAGGAGCAACTAATGAAAAACTGTTTTTT. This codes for CASSERGATNEKLFF.

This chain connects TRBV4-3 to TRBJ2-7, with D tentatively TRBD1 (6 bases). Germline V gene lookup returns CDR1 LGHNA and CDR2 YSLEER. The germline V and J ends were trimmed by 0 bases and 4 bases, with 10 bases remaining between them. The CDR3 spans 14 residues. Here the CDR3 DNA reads TGCGCCAGCAGCCAAGACAGGGGCGTATACGAGCAGTACTTC. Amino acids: CASSQDRGVYEQYF.

DNA of the CDR3: TGTGCCGGGACTAGCTACCAAGAGACCCAGTACTTC. Protein: CAGTSYQETQYF. J is TRBJ2-5 and V is TRBV30; 9 positions match TRBD2. This CDR3 comprises 12 residues. V was pared by 8 bases and J by 0 bases, with 1 base of the junction left unmatched. The germline V gene has CDR1 GTSNPN and CDR2 SVGIG (reference sequence).

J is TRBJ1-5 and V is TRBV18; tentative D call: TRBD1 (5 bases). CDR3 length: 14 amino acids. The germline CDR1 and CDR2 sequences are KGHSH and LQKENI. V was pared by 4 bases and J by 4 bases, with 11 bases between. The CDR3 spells CASSLGASNQPQHF. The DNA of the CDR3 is TGTGCCAGCTCACTAGGGGCGTCTAATCAGCCCCAGCATTTT.

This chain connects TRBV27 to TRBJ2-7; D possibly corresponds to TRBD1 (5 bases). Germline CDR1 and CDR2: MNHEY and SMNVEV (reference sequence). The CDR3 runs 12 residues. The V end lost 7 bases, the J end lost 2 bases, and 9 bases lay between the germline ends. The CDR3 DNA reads TGTGCCAGCAAGCAGGGTCCCTACGAGCAGTACTTC. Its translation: CASKQGPYEQYF.

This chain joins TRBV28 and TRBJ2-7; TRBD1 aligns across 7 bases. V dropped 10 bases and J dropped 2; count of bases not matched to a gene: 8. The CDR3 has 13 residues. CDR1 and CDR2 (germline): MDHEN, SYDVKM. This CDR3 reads CAITSTGTYEQYF. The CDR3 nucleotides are TGTGCCATCACCTCGACAGGGACCTACGAGCAGTACTTC.

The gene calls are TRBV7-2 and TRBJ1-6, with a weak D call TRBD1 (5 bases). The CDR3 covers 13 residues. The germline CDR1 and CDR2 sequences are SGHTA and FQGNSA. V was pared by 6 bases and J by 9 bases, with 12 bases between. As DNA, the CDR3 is TGTGCCAGCAGTAAGGGGAGGAGTTCACCCCTCCACTTT. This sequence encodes CASSKGRSSPLHF.

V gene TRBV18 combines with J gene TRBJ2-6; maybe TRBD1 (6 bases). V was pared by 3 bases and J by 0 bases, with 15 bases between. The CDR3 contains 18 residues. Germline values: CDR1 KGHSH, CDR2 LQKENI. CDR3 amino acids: CASSPRTAAGSGANVLTF. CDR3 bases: TGTGCCAGCTCACCCCGGACAGCGGCGGGCTCTGGGGCCAACGTCCTGACTTTC.

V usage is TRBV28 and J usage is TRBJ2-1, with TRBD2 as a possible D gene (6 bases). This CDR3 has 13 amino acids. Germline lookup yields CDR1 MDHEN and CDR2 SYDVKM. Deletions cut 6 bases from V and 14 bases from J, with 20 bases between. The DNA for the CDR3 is TGTGCCAGCAGCATTAGCGGTAGGGCAAGGGAGTTCTTC. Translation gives CASSISGRAREFF.

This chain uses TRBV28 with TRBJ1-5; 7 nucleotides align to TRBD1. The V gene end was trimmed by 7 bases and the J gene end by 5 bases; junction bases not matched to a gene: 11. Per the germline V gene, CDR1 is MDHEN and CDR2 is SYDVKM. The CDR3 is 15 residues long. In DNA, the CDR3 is TGTGCCAGCACCCGACAGGGTATGGGAGATCAGCCCCAGCATTTT. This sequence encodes CASTRQGMGDQPQHF.

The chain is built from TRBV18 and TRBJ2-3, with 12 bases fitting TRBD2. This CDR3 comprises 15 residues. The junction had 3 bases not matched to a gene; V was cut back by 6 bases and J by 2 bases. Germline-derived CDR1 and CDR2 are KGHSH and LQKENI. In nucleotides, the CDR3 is TGTGCCAGCTCCCCTAGCGGGGGGGTCACAGATACGCAGTATTTT. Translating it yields CASSPSGGVTDTQYF.

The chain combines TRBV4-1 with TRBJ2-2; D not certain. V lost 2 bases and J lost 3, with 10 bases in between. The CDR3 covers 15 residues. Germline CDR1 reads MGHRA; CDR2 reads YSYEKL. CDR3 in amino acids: CASSQLPFDTGELFF. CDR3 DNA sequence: TGCGCCAGCAGCCAACTACCTTTTGACACCGGGGAGCTGTTTTTT.

DNA for the CDR3: TGTGCCAGCAGCTTTACCGGGACAGGGATCGAGACCCAGTACTTC. Protein sequence: CASSFTGTGIETQYF. The genes are TRBV7-2 and TRBJ2-5; 9 bases map to TRBD1. The CDR3 consists of 15 residues. Losses at the gene ends were 3 bases for V and 5 bases for J; bases not matched to a gene: 7. CDR1 is SGHTA, CDR2 FQGNSA, per germline. Full variable domain (remainder filled in from reference TRBV7-2 and TRBJ2-5): GAGVSQSPSNKVTEKGKDVELRCDPISGHTALYWYRQSLGQGLEFLIYFQGNSAPDKSGLPSDRFSAERTGGSVSTLTIQRTQQEDSAVYLCASSFTGTGIETQYFGPGTRLLVL.

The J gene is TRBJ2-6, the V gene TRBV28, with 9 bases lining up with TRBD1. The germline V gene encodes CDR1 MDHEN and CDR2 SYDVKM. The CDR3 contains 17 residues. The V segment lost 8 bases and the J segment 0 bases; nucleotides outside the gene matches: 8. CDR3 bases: TGTGCCAGCCGGGACAGGGTCGGAAGCTCTGGGGCCAACGTCCTGACTTTC. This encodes CASRDRVGSSGANVLTF.

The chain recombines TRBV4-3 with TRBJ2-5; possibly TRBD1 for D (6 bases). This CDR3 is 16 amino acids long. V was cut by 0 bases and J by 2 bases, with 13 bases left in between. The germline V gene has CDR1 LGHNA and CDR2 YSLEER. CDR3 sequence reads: CASSQDGADRQETQYF. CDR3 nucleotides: TGCGCCAGCAGCCAAGATGGCGCGGACAGACAAGAGACCCAGTACTTC.

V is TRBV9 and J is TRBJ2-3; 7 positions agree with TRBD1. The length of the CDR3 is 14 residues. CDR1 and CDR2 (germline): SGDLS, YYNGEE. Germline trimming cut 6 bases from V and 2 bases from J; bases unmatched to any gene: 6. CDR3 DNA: TGTGCCAGCAACTACCAGGGGGTCACAGATACGCAGTATTTT. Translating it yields CASNYQGVTDTQYF. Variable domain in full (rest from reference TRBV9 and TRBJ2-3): DSGVTQTPKHLITATGQRVTLRCSPRSGDLSVYWYQQSLDQGLQFLIQYYNGEERAKGNILERFSAQQFPDLHSELNLSSLELGDSALYFCASNYQGVTDTQYFGPGTRLTVL.

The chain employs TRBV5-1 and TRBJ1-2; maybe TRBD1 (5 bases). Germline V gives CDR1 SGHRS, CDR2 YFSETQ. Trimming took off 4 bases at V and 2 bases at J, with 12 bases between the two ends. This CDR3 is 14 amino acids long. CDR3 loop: CASSRGDGNYGYTF. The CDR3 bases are TGCGCCAGCAGCCGGGGGGACGGAAACTATGGCTACACCTTC.

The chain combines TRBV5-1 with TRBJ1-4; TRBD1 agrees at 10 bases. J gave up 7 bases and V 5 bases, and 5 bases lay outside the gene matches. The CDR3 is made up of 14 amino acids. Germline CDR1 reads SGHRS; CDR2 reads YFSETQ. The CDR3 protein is CASRAGTGVEKLFF. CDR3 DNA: TGCGCCAGCAGAGCCGGGACAGGGGTTGAAAAACTGTTTTTT. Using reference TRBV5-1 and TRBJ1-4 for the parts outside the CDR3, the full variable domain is KAGVTQTPRYLIKTRGQQVTLSCSPISGHRSVSWYQQTPGQGLQFLFEYFSETQRNKGNFPGRFSGRQFSNSRSEMNVSTLELGDSALYLCASRAGTGVEKLFFGSGTQLSVL.

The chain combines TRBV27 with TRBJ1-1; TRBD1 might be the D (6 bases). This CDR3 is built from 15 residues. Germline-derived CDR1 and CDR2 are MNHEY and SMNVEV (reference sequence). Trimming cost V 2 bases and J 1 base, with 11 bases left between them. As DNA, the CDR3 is TGTGCCAGCAGTTTAATCGCAGGGGAGAACACTGAAGCTTTCTTT. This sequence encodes CASSLIAGENTEAFF.

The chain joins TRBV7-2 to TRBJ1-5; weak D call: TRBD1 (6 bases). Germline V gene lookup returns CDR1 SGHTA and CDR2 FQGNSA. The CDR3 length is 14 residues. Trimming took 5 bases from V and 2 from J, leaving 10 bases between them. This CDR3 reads CASSQQGGNQPQHF. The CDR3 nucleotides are TGTGCCAGCAGCCAACAGGGAGGCAATCAGCCCCAGCATTTT. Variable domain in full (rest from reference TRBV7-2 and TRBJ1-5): GAGVSQSPSNKVTEKGKDVELRCDPISGHTALYWYRQSLGQGLEFLIYFQGNSAPDKSGLPSDRFSAERTGGSVSTLTIQRTQQEDSAVYLCASSQQGGNQPQHFGDGTRLSIL.

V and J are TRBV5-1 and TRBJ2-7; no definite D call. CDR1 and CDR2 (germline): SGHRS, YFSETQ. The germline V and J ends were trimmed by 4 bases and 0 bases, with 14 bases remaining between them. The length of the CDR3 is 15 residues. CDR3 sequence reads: CASSVYVLGSYEQYF. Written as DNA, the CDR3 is TGCGCCAGCAGCGTGTATGTTCTCGGCTCCTACGAGCAGTACTTC. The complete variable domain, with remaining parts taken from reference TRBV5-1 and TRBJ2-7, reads KAGVTQTPRYLIKTRGQQVTLSCSPISGHRSVSWYQQTPGQGLQFLFEYFSETQRNKGNFPGRFSGRQFSNSRSEMNVSTLELGDSALYLCASSVYVLGSYEQYFGPGTRLTVT.

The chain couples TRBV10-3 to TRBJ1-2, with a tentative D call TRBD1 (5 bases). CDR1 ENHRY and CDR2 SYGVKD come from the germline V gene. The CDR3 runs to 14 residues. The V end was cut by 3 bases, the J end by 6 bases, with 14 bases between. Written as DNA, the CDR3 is TGTGCCATCAGTGATGGCAGGGAGGCGAATGGCTACACCTTC. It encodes CAISDGREANGYTF.

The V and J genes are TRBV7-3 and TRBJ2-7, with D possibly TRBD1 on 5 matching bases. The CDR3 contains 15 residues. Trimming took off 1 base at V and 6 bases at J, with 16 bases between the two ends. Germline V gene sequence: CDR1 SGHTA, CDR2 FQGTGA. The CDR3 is CASSLNGQGVFEQYF. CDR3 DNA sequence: TGTGCCAGCAGCTTAAACGGCCAGGGTGTGTTCGAGCAGTACTTC.

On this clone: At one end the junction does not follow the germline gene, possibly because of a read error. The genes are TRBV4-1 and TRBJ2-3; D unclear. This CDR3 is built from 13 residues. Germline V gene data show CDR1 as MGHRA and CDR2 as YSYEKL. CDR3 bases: TGCGCCAGCAGCCGATTGGGTGGAGATAAGCAGTATTTT. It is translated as CASSRLGGDKQYF.

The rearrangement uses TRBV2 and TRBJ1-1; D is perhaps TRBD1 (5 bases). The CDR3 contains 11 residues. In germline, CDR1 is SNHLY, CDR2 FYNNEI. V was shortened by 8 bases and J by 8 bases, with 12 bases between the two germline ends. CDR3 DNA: TGTGCCAGCGTGAGCTGGACAGAAGCTTTCTTT. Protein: CASVSWTEAFF. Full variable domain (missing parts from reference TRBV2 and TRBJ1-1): EPEVTQTPSHQVTQMGQEVILRCVPISNHLYFYWYRQILGQKVEFLVSFYNNEISEKSEIFDDQFSVERPDGSNFTLKIRSTKLEDSAMYFCASVSWTEAFFGQGTRLTVV.

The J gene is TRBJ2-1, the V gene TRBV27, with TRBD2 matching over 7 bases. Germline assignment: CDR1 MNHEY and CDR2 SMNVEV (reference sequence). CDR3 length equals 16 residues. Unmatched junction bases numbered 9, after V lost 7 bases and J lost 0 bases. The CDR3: CASTEVGGSSYNEQFF. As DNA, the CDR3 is TGTGCCAGCACCGAGGTGGGCGGGAGCTCCTACAATGAGCAGTTCTTC.

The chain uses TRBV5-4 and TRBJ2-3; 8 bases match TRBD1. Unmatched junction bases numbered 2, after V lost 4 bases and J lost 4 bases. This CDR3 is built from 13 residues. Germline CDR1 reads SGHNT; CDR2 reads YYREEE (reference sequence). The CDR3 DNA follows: TGTGCCAGCAGCCCGACAGGGGCAGATACGCAGTATTTT. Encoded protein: CASSPTGADTQYF. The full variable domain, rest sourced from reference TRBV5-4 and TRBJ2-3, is ETGVTQSPTHLIKTRGQQVTLRCSSQSGHNTVSWYQQALGQGPQFIFQYYREEENGRGNFPPRFSGLQFPNYSSELNVNALELDDSALYLCASSPTGADTQYFGPGTRLTVL.

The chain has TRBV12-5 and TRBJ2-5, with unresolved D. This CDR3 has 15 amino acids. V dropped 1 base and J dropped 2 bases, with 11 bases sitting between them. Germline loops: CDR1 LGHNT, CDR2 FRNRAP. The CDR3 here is CASGLADARQETQYF. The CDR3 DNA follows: TGTGCTAGTGGTTTGGCTGATGCTCGGCAAGAGACCCAGTACTTC.